This TCR beta chain stems from a study of CD8 T cells in ankylosing spondylitis. Study-wide results and caveats: A motif in TCR beta, a set of fewer than ten highly homologous variants, appeared characteristic of ankylosing spondylitis blood. Disease-associated clonotypes exhibited CD8+ identity and were relatively infrequent in peripheral blood. It was reported that disease-linked clones were significantly enriched in matched ankylosing spondylitis synovial fluid. Existing reports had already noted some motif variants in reactive arthritis synovial fluid and blood.

The germline gives CDR1 SGHTA, CDR2 FQGNSA. Trimming removed 4 bases from V and 8 bases from J; junction bases left unmatched: 11. There are 15 residues in the CDR3. Comment on this clonotype: What it recognizes is unknown.

As the method for making TCR beta libraries, quantitative 5'-RACE with molecular barcodes was used. TCRdb recomputed calls from the 5' RACE reads with MiXCR, one row per CDR3 protein. The table records a few hundred thousand distinct CDR3 sequences, 20% to 25% of them present only once. The sample was blood, either unsorted or a sorted T cell fraction (not recorded which). The TCR comes from a male donor with ankylosing spondylitis. This sequence joins TRBV7-2 and TRBJ2-1, with 7 bases fitting TRBD2. CDR3 nucleotides: TGTGCCAGCAGCTCAAGACTAGCTGGGTTGTATGAGCAGTTCTTC. This gives the protein CASSSRLAGLYEQFF.